Listed below are T cell receptor beta chains from one sample, sequenced in a study of T cell responses to AZD1222 COVID-19 vaccine. The table came from immunoSEQ multiplex PCR; TCRdb's copy has only in-frame clones and leaves some out. The repertoire consists of about 140,000 clones, with less than 95% occurring once and the leading ten covering roughly 2.8%. Here the sequenced sample was peripheral blood, taken on day 0 of AZD1222 vaccination. These receptors all come from an adult in good health. Both conserved end residues are trimmed from each CDR3. Each record gives: J gene, V gene, CDR3 length, CDR3 protein.

j_gene: TRBJ1-1; v_gene: TRBV28; len: 11; CDR3aa: ASSRRGNTEAF
j_gene: TRBJ1-5; v_gene: TRBV4-1; len: 14; CDR3aa: ASSQDWDRGYQPQH
j_gene: TRBJ1-5; v_gene: TRBV6-6; len: 15; CDR3aa: ASSRRGDRTLNQPQH
j_gene: TRBJ2-1; v_gene: TRBV27; len: 13; CDR3aa: ASSLLSGGENEQF
j_gene: TRBJ2-1; v_gene: TRBV9; len: 11; CDR3aa: ASSGRTPLEQF
j_gene: TRBJ1-1; v_gene: TRBV28; len: 12; CDR3aa: ASSLGGLNTEAF
j_gene: TRBJ2-3; v_gene: TRBV5-1; len: 12; CDR3aa: ASSLETSTDTQY
j_gene: TRBJ1-1; v_gene: TRBV25-1; len: 10; CDR3aa: ASSAGGAEAF
j_gene: TRBJ2-3; v_gene: TRBV15; len: 13; CDR3aa: ATSRSNPSTDTQY
j_gene: TRBJ1-2; v_gene: TRBV12-3/TRBV12-4; len: 11; CDR3aa: ASKRNGNYGYT
j_gene: TRBJ2-7; v_gene: TRBV19; len: 13; CDR3aa: ASSSRDRHSYEQY
j_gene: TRBJ1-4; v_gene: TRBV7-2; len: 14; CDR3aa: ASSYNPVATNEKLF
j_gene: TRBJ2-1; v_gene: TRBV2; len: 13; CDR3aa: ASSADRGRYNEQF
j_gene: TRBJ2-7; v_gene: TRBV4-1; len: 11; CDR3aa: ASSQDRGRILY
j_gene: TRBJ1-2; v_gene: TRBV27; len: 11; CDR3aa: ASSASLNYGYT
j_gene: TRBJ2-3; v_gene: TRBV4-1; len: 14; CDR3aa: ASSQASGLGPDTQY
j_gene: TRBJ1-3; v_gene: TRBV15; len: 11; CDR3aa: ATSRPAGNTIY
j_gene: TRBJ2-2; v_gene: TRBV30; len: 11; CDR3aa: AWNRGRTGELF
j_gene: TRBJ2-2; v_gene: TRBV5-4; len: 14; CDR3aa: ASSLVAGGNTGELF
j_gene: TRBJ2-3; v_gene: TRBV28; len: 12; CDR3aa: ASMAQGGTDTQY
j_gene: TRBJ2-1; v_gene: TRBV11-2; len: 11; CDR3aa: ASSLAVGGEQF
j_gene: TRBJ1-2; v_gene: TRBV7-2; len: 13; CDR3aa: ASSFTPGTGYGYT
j_gene: TRBJ2-7; v_gene: TRBV6-4; len: 11; CDR3aa: ASSRLAGYEQY
j_gene: TRBJ2-2; v_gene: TRBV7-8; len: 9; CDR3aa: ASSFAGELF
j_gene: TRBJ2-3; v_gene: TRBV11-3; len: 10; CDR3aa: ASSLLGVPQY
j_gene: TRBJ2-3; v_gene: TRBV7-9; len: 13; CDR3aa: ASSLLGVVADTQY
j_gene: TRBJ1-2; v_gene: TRBV28; len: 12; CDR3aa: ASRRGVRNYGYT
j_gene: TRBJ2-1; v_gene: TRBV27; len: 17; CDR3aa: ASSLRIRREGGPLNEQF
j_gene: TRBJ2-3; v_gene: TRBV5-1; len: 10; CDR3aa: ASSLDSDTQY
j_gene: TRBJ2-2; v_gene: TRBV7-9; len: 13; CDR3aa: ASSLGGGDTGELF
j_gene: TRBJ2-2; v_gene: TRBV5-1; len: 13; CDR3aa: ASSFITGETGELF
j_gene: TRBJ2-5; v_gene: TRBV7-2; len: 9; CDR3aa: ASSLTETQY
j_gene: TRBJ1-5; v_gene: TRBV19; len: 13; CDR3aa: ASSIGGLLNQPQH
j_gene: TRBJ1-3; v_gene: TRBV2; len: 13; CDR3aa: ASRHRGSPGNTIY
j_gene: TRBJ2-1; v_gene: TRBV6-2/TRBV6-3; len: 14; CDR3aa: ASSLRPGLAENEQF
j_gene: TRBJ1-5; v_gene: TRBV2; len: 12; CDR3aa: ASTGAYSNQPQH
j_gene: TRBJ1-2; v_gene: TRBV28; len: 11; CDR3aa: ASSRPDNYGYT
j_gene: TRBJ2-2; v_gene: TRBV5-1; len: 12; CDR3aa: ASKREGNTGELF
j_gene: TRBJ1-1; v_gene: TRBV5-1; len: 12; CDR3aa: ASSASGMIAEAF
j_gene: TRBJ2-7; v_gene: TRBV11-3; len: 13; CDR3aa: ASSTGGGQTYEQY
j_gene: TRBJ2-1; v_gene: TRBV27; len: 17; CDR3aa: ASSLGLAGGISSYNEQF
j_gene: TRBJ1-1; v_gene: TRBV5-1; len: 12; CDR3aa: ASSPGTGLTEAF
j_gene: TRBJ2-7; v_gene: TRBV4-3; len: 12; CDR3aa: ASSPGTPFGEQY
j_gene: TRBJ1-1; v_gene: TRBV28; len: 12; CDR3aa: ASTYPGAKSKAF
j_gene: TRBJ1-5; v_gene: TRBV3-1/TRBV3-2; len: 13; CDR3aa: ASSHSGGSHQPQH
j_gene: TRBJ2-7; v_gene: TRBV10-2; len: 15; CDR3aa: ASSRSPPGLASYEQY
j_gene: TRBJ2-6; v_gene: TRBV4-3; len: 15; CDR3aa: ASSPSTSTSGANVLT
j_gene: TRBJ2-7; v_gene: TRBV18; len: 13; CDR3aa: ASSPPGWGNYEQY
j_gene: TRBJ2-5; v_gene: TRBV12-3/TRBV12-4; len: 10; CDR3aa: ASSFGGATQY
j_gene: TRBJ1-2; v_gene: TRBV10-2; len: 11; CDR3aa: ATLPGTAYGYT
j_gene: TRBJ1-2; v_gene: TRBV3-1/TRBV3-2; len: 11; CDR3aa: ASSRRVNYGYT
j_gene: TRBJ1-5; v_gene: TRBV4-3; len: 13; CDR3aa: ASSQDFQEDQPQH
j_gene: TRBJ2-3; v_gene: TRBV4-3; len: 14; CDR3aa: ASSQGLAGGRDTQY
j_gene: TRBJ2-7; v_gene: TRBV11-3; len: 12; CDR3aa: ASSSRTSYYEQY
j_gene: TRBJ1-1; v_gene: TRBV12-5; len: 10; CDR3aa: ASRQAHTEAF
j_gene: TRBJ2-7; v_gene: TRBV6-2/TRBV6-3; len: 13; CDR3aa: ASSRSGTATYEQY
j_gene: TRBJ2-1; v_gene: TRBV5-1; len: 14; CDR3aa: ASSLAGLAGGNEQF
j_gene: TRBJ1-2; v_gene: TRBV27; len: 11; CDR3aa: ASSLDRGHGYT